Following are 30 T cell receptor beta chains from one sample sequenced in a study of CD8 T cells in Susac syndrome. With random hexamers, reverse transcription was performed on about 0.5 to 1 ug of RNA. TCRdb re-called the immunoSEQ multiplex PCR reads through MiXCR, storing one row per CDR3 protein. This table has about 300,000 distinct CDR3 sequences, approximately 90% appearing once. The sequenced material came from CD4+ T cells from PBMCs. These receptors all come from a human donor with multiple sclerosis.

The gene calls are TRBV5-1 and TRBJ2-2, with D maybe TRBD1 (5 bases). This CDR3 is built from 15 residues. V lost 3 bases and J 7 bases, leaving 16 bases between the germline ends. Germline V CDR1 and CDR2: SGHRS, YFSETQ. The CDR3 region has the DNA TGCGCCAGCAGCTCATTACAGGACGGAAGCGGGGAGCTGTTTTTT. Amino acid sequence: CASSSLQDGSGELFF.

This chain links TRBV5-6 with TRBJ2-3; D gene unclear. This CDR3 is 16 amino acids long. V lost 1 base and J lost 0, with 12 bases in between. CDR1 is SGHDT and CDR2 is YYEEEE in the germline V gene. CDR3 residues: CASSLLTGASTDTQYF. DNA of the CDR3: TGTGCCAGCAGCTTGTTAACGGGCGCTAGCACAGATACGCAGTATTTT.

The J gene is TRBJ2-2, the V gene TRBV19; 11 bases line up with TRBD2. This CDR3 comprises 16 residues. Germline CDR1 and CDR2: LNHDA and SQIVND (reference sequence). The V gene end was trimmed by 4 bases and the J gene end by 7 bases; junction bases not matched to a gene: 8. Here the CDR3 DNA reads TGTGCCAGTAGTAAGCGCTCCGGGACTAGCGGCGGGGAGCTGTTTTTT. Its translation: CASSKRSGTSGGELFF.

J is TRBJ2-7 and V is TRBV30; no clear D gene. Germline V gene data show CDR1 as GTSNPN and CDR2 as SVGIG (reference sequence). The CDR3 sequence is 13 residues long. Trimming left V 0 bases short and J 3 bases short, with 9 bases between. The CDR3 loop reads CAWSVALYYEQYF. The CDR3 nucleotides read TGTGCCTGGAGTGTAGCCCTCTACTACGAGCAGTACTTC.

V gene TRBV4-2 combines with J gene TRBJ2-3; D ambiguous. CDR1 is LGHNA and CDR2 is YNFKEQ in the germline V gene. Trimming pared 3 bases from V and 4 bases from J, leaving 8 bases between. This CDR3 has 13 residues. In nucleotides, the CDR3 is TGTGCCAGCAGCCATTCTGTCCCAGATACGCAGTATTTT. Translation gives CASSHSVPDTQYF.

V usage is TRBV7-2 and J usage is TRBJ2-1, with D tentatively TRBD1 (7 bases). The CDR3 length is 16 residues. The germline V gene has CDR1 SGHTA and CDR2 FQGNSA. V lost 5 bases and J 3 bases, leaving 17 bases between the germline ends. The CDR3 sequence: CASSPRRGRRYNEQFF. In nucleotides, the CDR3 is TGTGCCAGCAGCCCGCGGAGGGGGCGCCGCTACAATGAGCAGTTCTTC.

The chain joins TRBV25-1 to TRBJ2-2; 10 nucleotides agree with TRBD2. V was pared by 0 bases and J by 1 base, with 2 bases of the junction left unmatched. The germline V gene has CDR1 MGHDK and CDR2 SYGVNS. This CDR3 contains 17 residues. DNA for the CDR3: TGTGCCAGCAGTGAATATCGGACTAGCGGGAACACCGGGGAGCTGTTTTTT. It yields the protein CASSEYRTSGNTGELFF.

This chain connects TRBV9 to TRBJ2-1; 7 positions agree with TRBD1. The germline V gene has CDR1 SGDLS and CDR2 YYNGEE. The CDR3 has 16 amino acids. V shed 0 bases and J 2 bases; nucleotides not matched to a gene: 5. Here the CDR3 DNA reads TGTGCCAGCAGCGTAGGGGGGACAGTAACCTACAATGAGCAGTTCTTC. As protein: CASSVGGTVTYNEQFF.

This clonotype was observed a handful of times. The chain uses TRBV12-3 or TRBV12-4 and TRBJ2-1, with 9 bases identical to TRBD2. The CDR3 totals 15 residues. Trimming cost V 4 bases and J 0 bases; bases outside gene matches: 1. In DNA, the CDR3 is TGTGCCAGCAGTTCTAGCGGGGTCTCCTACAATGAGCAGTTCTTC. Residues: CASSSSGVSYNEQFF.

CDR3 sequence reads: CASSLQYYQYF. In DNA, the CDR3 is TGTGCCAGCAGTTTACAGTATTACCAGTACTTC. V is TRBV12-3 or TRBV12-4 and J is TRBJ2-5; no clear D. Deletions cut 2 bases from V and 10 bases from J, with 8 bases between. There are 11 residues in the CDR3.

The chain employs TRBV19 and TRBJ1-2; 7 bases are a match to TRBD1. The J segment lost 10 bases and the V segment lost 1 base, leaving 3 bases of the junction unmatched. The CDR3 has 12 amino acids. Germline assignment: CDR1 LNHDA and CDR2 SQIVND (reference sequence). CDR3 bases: TGTGCCAGTAGTATAGTTGGACAGGACTACACCTTC. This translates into CASSIVGQDYTF.

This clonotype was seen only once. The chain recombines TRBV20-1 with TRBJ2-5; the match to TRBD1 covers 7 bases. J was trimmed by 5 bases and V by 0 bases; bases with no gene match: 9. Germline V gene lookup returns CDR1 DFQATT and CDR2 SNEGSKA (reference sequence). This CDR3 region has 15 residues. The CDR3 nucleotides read TGCAGTGCTAGAGATCCCACAGGGGTGTCGGAGACCCAGTACTTC. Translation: CSARDPTGVSETQYF.

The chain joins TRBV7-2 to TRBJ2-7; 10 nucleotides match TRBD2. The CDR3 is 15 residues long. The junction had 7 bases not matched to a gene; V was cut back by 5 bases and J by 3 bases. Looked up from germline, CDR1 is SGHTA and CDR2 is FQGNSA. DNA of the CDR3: TGTGCCAGCAGCCGGGGACTAGCGAGACGCTACGAGCAGTACTTC. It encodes CASSRGLARRYEQYF.

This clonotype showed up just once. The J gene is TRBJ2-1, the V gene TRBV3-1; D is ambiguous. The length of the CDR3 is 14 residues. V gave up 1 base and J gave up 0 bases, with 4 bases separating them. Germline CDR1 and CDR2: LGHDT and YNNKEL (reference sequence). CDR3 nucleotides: TGTGCCAGCAGCCAAGGGGACTCCTACAATGAGCAGTTCTTC. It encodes CASSQGDSYNEQFF.

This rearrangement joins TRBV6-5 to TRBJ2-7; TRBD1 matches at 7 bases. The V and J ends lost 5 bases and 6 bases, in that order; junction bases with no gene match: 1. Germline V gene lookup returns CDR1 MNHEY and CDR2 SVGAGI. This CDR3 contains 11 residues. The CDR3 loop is CASSQGVEQYF. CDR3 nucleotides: TGTGCCAGCAGTCAGGGGGTCGAGCAGTACTTC.

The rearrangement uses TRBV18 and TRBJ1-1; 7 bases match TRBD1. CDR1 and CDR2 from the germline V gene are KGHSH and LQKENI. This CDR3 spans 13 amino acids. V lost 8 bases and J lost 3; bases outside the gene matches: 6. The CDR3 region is CASTNQGDTEAFF. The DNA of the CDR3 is TGTGCCAGCACGAACCAGGGGGACACTGAAGCTTTCTTT.

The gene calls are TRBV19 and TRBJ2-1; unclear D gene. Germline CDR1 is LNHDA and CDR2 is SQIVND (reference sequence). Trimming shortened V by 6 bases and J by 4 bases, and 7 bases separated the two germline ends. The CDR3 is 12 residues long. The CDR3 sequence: CASSRIYNEQFF. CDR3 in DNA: TGTGCCAGTAGCCGAATATACAATGAGCAGTTCTTC.

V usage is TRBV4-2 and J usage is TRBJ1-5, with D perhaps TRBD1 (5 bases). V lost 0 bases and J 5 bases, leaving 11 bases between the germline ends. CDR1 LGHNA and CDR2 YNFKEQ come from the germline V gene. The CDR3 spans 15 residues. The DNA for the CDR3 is TGTGCCAGCAGCCAAGATCAGGGCAGCCATCAGCCCCAGCATTTT. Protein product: CASSQDQGSHQPQHF.

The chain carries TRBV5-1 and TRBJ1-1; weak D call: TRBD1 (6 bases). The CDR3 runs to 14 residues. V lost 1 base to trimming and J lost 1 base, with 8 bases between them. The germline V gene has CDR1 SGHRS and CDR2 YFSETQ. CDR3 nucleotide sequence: TGCGCCAGCAGCTTGACACAGGGGAACACTGAAGCTTTCTTT. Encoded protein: CASSLTQGNTEAFF.

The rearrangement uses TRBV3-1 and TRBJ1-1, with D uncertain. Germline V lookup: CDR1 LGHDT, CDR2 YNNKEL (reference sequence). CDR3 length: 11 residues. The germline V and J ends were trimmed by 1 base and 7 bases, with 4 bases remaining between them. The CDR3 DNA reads TGTGCCAGCAGCCAAGTGAGTGAAGCTTTCTTT. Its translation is CASSQVSEAFF.

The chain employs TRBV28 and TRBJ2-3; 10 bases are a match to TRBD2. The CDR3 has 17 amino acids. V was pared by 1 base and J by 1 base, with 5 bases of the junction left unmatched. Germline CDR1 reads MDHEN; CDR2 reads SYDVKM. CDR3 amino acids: CASSLYLAGVGTDTQYF. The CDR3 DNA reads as TGTGCCAGCAGTTTATATCTAGCGGGAGTGGGCACAGATACGCAGTATTTT.

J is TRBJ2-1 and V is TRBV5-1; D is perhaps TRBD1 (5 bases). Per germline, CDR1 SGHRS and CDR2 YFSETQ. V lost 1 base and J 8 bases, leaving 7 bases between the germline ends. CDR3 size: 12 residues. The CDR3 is CASSLPGYEQFF. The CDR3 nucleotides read TGCGCCAGCAGCTTGCCAGGGTATGAGCAGTTCTTC.

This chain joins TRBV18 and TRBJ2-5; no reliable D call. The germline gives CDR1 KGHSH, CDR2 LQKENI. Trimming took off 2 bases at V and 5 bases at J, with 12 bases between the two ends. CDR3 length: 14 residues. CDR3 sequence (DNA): TGTGCCAGCTCACCAACTCAACTGGGTGAGACCCAGTACTTC. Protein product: CASSPTQLGETQYF. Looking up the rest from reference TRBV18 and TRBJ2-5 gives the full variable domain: NAGVMQNPRHLVRRRGQEARLRCSPMKGHSHVYWYRQLPEEGLKFMVYLQKENIIDESGMPKERFSAEFPKEGPSILRIQQVVRGDSAAYFCASSPTQLGETQYFGPGTRLLVL.

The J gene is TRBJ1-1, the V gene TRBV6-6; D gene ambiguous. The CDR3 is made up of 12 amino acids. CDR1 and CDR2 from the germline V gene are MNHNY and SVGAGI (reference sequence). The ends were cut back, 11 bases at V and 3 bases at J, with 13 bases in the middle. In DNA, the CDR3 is TGTGCCGCTGGGGATGCGGACACTGAAGCTTTCTTT. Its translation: CAAGDADTEAFF.

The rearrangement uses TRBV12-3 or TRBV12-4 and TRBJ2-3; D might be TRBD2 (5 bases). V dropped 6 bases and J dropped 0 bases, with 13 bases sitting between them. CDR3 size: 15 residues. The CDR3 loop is CASSHRRGSTDTQYF. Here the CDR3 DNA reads TGTGCCAGCAGCCACCGACGGGGTAGCACAGATACGCAGTATTTT.

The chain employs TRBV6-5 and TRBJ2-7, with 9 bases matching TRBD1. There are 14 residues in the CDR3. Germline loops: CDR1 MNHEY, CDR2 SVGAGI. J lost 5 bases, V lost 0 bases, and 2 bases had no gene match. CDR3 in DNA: TGTGCCAGCAGTTACTCGGGACAGGGTAACGAGCAGTACTTC. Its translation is CASSYSGQGNEQYF.

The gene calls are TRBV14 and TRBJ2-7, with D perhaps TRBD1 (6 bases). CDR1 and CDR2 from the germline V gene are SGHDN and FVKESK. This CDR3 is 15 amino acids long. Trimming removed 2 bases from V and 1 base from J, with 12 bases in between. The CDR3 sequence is CASSQLWGLSYEQYF. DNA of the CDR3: TGTGCCAGCAGCCAACTTTGGGGGCTATCCTACGAGCAGTACTTC.

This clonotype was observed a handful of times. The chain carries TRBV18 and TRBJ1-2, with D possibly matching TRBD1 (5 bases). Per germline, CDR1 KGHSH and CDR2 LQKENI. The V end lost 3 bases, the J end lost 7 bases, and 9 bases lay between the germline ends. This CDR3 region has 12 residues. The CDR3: CASSPPGGGYTF. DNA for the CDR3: TGTGCCAGCTCACCCCCGGGGGGTGGCTACACCTTC.

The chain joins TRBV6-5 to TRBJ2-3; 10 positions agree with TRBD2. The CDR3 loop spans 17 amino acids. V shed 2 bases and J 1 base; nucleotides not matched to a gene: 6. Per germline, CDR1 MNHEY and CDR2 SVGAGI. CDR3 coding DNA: TGTGCCAGCAGTTACCCAATAAGCGGGAGGGGCACAGATACGCAGTATTTT. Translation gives CASSYPISGRGTDTQYF.

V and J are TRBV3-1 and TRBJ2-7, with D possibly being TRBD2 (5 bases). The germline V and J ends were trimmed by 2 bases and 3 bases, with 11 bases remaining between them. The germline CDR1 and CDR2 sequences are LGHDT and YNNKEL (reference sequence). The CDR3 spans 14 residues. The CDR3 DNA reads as TGTGCCAGCAGCCAATTGCGCGGGCTCTACGAGCAGTACTTC. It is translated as CASSQLRGLYEQYF.